This T cell receptor (beta chain) was found in a study of resident and recirculating memory T cells in vitiligo. Whole-study results and caveats: Different lesions suggested infiltration by different T cell clones.

Here immunoSEQ multiplex PCR was the method, and the copy in TCRdb shows in-frame clones only, minus some. In the table there are 40,000 to 50,000 clones, about 90% of which are singletons. Comment on this clone: Its antigen is not identified.

Stable vitiligo meant no lesion change over the previous 6 months. Patients who had received treatment within the previous three months were excluded. CDR1 and CDR2 (germline): SGHRS, YFSETQ. V was pared by 2 bases and J by 0 bases, with 2 bases of the junction left unmatched. The CDR3 is 15 amino acids. The chain is built from TRBV5-1 and TRBJ1-1; 9 bases map to TRBD1. The sample was blood. The clonotype comes from a male donor with vitiligo. This chain's CDR3 is CASSLGQGMNTEAFF. The CDR3 bases are TGCGCCAGCAGCTTAGGACAGGGGATGAACACTGAAGCTTTCTTT.